This T cell receptor (beta chain) came from a study of blood T cell repertoires in COVID-19. The protocol was immunoSEQ multiplex PCR, while the TCRdb copy is restricted to in-frame clones and leaves out a portion. The sample includes approximately 250,000 clones, roughly 86% of them seen just once. J lost 4 bases, V lost 7 bases, and 6 bases had no gene match. The CDR3 loop spans 13 amino acids. Germline CDR1 reads MDHEN; CDR2 reads SYDVKM. This receptor was identified in a woman aged 55 to 70 with COVID-19, enrolled during active disease. J is TRBJ1-2 and V is TRBV28; 7 nucleotides match TRBD1. The sample consisted of peripheral blood. CDR3 in amino acids: CASTLGTAYGYTF. The CDR3 region has the DNA TGTGCCAGCACCCTAGGGACAGCCTATGGCTACACCTTC.